The clone carrying this T cell receptor beta chain has a count of ten or more. The data were taken from a study of response to subunit inactivated influenza vaccine. Using its own MiXCR run on the RT-PCR reads, TCRdb lists one record per CDR3 protein. The sample includes hundreds of thousands of distinct CDR3 sequences, 6.5% to 8% seen only once; the top ten take 10% to 15%. V was shortened by 4 bases and J by 2 bases, with 6 bases between the two germline ends. CDR1 is SGHRS and CDR2 is YFSETQ in the germline V gene. The CDR3 runs 12 residues. This TCR came from a man aged 50 to 69 who received an inactivated influenza vaccine. Specimen: PBMCs from blood, collected about 23 months after vaccination. V usage is TRBV5-1 and J usage is TRBJ1-2; D is undetermined. CDR3 residues: CASSGQNYGYTF. The CDR3 coding sequence is TGCGCCAGCAGCGGGCAGAACTATGGCTACACCTTC. The complete variable domain, with remaining parts taken from reference TRBV5-1 and TRBJ1-2, reads KAGVTQTPRYLIKTRGQQVTLSCSPISGHRSVSWYQQTPGQGLQFLFEYFSETQRNKGNFPGRFSGRQFSNSRSEMNVSTLELGDSALYLCASSGQNYGYTFGSGTRLTVV.